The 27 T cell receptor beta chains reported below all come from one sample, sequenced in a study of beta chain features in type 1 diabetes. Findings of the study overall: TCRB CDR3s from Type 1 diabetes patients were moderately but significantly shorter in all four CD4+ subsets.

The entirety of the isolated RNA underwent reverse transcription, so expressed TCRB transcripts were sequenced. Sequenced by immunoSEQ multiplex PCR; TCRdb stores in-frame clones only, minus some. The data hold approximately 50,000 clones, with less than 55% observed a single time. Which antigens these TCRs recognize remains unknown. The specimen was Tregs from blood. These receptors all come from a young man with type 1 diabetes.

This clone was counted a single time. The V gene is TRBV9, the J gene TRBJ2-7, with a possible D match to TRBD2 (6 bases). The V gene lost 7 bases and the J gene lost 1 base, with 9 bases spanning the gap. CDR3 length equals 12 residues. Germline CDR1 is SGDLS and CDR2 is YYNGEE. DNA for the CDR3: TGTGCCAGCGGGCGGGGATCCTACGAGCAGTACTTC. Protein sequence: CASGRGSYEQYF.

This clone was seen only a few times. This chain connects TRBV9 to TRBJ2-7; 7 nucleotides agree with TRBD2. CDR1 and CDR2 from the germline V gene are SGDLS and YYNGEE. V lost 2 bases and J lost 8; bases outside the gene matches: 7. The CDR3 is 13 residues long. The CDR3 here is CASSVESSGKQYF. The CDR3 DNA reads TGTGCCAGCAGCGTTGAATCTAGCGGCAAGCAGTACTTC. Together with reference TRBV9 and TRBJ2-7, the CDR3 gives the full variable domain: DSGVTQTPKHLITATGQRVTLRCSPRSGDLSVYWYQQSLDQGLQFLIQYYNGEERAKGNILERFSAQQFPDLHSELNLSSLELGDSALYFCASSVESSGKQYFGPGTRLTVT.

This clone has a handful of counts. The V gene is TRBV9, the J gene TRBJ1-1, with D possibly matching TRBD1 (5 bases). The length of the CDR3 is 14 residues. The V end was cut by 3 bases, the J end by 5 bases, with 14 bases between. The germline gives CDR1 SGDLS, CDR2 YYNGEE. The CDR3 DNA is TGTGCCAGCAGCGCCCAGGGACTCGAAACTGAAGCTTTCTTT. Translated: CASSAQGLETEAFF.

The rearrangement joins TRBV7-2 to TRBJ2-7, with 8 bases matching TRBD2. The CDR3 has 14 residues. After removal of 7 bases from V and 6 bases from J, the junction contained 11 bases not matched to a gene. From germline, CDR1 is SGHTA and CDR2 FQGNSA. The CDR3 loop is CASMYPGLGTEQYF. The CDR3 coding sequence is TGTGCCAGCATGTATCCGGGACTAGGAACCGAGCAGTACTTC.

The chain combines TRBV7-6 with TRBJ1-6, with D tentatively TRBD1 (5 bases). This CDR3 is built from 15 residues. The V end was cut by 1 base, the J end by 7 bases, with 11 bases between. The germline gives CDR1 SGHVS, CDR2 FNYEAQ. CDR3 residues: CASSLEKGWNSPLHF. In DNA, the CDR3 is TGTGCCAGCAGCTTAGAAAAGGGGTGGAATTCACCCCTCCACTTT.

DNA for the CDR3: TGTGCCTGGAGTTCCGGGACAGGGACTGAGACCCAGTACTTC. Translating it yields CAWSSGTGTETQYF. The V call is TRBV30, the J call TRBJ2-5, with 9 bases aligning to TRBD1. The germline V gene encodes CDR1 GTSNPN and CDR2 SVGIG (reference sequence). Trimming took 2 bases from V and 5 from J; bases not matched to a gene: 6. The CDR3 is made up of 14 amino acids. Filled out from reference TRBV30 and TRBJ2-5, the complete variable domain reads SQTIHQWPATLVQPVGSPLSLECTVEGTSNPNLYWYRQAAGRGLQLLFYSVGIGQISSEVPQNLSASRPQDRQFILSSKKLLLSDSGFYLCAWSSGTGTETQYFGPGTRLLVL.

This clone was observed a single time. The CDR3 loop reads CASSRSGGPQFF. The CDR3 nucleotides are TGTGCCAGCAGCCGTAGCGGGGGGCCTCAGTTCTTC. The V and J genes are TRBV7-3 and TRBJ2-1; 10 nucleotides agree with TRBD2. Germline lookup yields CDR1 SGHTA and CDR2 FQGTGA. The trim removed 5 bases at V and 13 bases at J, leaving 5 bases unmatched. This CDR3 spans 12 amino acids.

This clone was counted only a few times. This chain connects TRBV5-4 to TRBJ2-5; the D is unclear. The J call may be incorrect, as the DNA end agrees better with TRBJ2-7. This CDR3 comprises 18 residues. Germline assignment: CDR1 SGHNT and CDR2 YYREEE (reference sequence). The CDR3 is CASSLAPWRRSTSYEQYF. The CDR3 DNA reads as TGTGCCAGCAGCTTGGCCCCTTGGCGCCGGAGTACCTCCTACGAGCAGTACTTC.

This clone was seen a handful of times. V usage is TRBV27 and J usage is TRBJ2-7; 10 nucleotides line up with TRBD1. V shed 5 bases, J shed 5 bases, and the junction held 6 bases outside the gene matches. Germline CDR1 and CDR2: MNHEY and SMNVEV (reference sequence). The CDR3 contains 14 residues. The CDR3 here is CASSRDRGVNEQYF. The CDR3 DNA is TGTGCCAGCAGTCGGGACAGGGGAGTAAACGAGCAGTACTTC.

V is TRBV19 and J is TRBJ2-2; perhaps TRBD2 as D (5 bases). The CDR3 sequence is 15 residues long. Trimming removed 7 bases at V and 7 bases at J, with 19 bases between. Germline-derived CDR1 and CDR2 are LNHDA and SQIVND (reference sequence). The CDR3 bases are TGTGCCAGTAACCCGGAGGCAAGCCGGTTCGGGGAGCTGTTTTTT. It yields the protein CASNPEASRFGELFF.

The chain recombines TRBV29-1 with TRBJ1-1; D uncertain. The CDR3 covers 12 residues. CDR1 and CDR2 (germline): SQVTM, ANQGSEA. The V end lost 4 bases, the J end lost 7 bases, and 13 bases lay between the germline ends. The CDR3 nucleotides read TGCAGCGTTGCAGAGTATGGCCTTGAAGCTTTCTTT. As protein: CSVAEYGLEAFF.

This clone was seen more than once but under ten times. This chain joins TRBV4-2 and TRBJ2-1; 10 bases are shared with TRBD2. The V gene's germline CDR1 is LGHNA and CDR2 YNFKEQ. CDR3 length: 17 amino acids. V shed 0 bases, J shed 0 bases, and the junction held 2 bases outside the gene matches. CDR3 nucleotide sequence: TGTGCCAGCAGCCAAGAGCCTAGCGGGAGCTCCTACAATGAGCAGTTCTTC. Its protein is CASSQEPSGSSYNEQFF.

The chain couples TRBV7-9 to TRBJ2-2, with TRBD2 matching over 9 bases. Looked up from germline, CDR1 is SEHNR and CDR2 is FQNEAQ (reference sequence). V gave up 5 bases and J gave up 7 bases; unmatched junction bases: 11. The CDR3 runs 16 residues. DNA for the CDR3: TGTGCCAGCAGCCCAATAGCGGGAGTCAAGGGCGGGGAGCTGTTTTTT. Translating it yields CASSPIAGVKGGELFF.

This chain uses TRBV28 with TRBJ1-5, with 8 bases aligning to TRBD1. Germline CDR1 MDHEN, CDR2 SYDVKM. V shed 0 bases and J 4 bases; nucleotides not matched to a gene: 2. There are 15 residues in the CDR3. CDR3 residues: CASSLWGQANQPQHF. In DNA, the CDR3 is TGTGCCAGCAGTTTATGGGGACAGGCAAATCAGCCCCAGCATTTT.

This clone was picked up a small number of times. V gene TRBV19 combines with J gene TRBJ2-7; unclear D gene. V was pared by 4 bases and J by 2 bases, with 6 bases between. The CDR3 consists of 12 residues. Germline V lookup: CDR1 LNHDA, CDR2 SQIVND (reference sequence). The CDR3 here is CASSNSAYEQYF. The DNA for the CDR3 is TGTGCCAGTAGTAACAGTGCCTACGAGCAGTACTTC.

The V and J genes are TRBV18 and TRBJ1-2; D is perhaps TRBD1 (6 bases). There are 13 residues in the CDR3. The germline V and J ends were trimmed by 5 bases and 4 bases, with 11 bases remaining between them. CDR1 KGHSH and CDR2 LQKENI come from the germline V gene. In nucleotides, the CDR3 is TGTGCCAGCTCAGATGGACAGCGCTATGGCTACACCTTC. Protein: CASSDGQRYGYTF. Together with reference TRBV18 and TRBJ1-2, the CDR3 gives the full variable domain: NAGVMQNPRHLVRRRGQEARLRCSPMKGHSHVYWYRQLPEEGLKFMVYLQKENIIDESGMPKERFSAEFPKEGPSILRIQQVVRGDSAAYFCASSDGQRYGYTFGSGTRLTVV.

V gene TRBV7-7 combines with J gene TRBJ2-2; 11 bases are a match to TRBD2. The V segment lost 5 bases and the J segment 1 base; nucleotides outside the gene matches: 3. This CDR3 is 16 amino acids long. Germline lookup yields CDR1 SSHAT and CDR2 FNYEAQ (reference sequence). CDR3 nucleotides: TGTGCCAGCAGCAACGGACTAGCGGGGAACACCGGGGAGCTGTTTTTT. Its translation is CASSNGLAGNTGELFF.

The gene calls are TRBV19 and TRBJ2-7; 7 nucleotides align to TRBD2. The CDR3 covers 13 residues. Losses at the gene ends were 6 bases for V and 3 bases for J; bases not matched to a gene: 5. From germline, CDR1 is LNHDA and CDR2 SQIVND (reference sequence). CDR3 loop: CASRAGLDYEQYF. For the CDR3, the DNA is TGTGCCAGTAGAGCGGGGCTGGACTACGAGCAGTACTTC.

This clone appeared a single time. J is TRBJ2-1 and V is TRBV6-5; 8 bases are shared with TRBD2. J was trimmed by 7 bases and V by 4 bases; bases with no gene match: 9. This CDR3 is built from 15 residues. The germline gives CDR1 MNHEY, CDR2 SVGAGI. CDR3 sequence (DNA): TGTGCCAGCAGTTCCCCGGGACTAGGGAGTAATGAGCAGTTCTTC. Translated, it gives CASSSPGLGSNEQFF.

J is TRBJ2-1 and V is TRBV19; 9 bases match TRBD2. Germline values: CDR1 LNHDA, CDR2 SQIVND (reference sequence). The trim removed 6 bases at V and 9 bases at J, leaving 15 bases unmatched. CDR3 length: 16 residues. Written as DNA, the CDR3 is TGTGCCAGTAGCCCAGGAGGCGGCGGGAGGGCCAGTGAGCAGTTCTTC. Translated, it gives CASSPGGGGRASEQFF.

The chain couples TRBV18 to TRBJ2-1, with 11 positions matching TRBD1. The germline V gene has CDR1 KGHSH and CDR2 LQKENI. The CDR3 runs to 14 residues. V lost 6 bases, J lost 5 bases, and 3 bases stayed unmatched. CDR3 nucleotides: TGTGCCAGCTCTTGGACAGGGGGCGACAATGAGCAGTTCTTC. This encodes CASSWTGGDNEQFF.

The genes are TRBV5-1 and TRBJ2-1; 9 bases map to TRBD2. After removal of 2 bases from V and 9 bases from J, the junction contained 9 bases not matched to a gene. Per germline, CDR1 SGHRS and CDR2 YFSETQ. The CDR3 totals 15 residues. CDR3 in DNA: TGCGCCAGCAGCTTAGATAAGCGGGAGGCCGGTGAGCAGTTCTTC. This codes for CASSLDKREAGEQFF.

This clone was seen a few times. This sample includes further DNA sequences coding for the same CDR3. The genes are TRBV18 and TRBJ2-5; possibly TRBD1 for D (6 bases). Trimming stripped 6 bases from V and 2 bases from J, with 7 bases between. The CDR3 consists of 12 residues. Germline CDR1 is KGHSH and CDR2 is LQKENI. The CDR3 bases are TGTGCCAGCTCGGACAGTCAAGAGACCCAGTACTTC. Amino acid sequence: CASSDSQETQYF.

CDR3 protein: CASSQGGAGTEAFF. Written as DNA, the CDR3 is TGCGCCAGCAGCCAAGGGGGGGCCGGCACTGAAGCTTTCTTT. The chain links TRBV5-1 to TRBJ1-1; weak D call: TRBD1 (6 bases). Trimming pared 4 bases from V and 4 bases from J, leaving 14 bases between. The CDR3 runs 14 residues. Germline V lookup: CDR1 SGHRS, CDR2 YFSETQ.

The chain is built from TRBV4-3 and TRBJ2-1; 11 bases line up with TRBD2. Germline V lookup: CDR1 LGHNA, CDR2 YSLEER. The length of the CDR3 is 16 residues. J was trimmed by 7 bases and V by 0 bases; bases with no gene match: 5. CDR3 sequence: CASSQDLVAGGNEQFF. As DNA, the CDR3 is TGCGCCAGCAGCCAAGATCTGGTAGCGGGAGGGAATGAGCAGTTCTTC.

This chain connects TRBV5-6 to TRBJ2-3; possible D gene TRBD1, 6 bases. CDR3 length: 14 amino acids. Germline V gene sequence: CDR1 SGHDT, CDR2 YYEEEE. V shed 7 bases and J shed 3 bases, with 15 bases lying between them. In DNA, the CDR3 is TGTGCCAGCGGCCAAGACAGGCCGACAGATACGCAGTATTTT. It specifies CASGQDRPTDTQYF. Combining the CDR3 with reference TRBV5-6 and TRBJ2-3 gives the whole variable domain DAGVTQSPTHLIKTRGQQVTLRCSPKSGHDTVSWYQQALGQGPQFIFQYYEEEERQRGNFPDRFSGHQFPNYSSELNVNALLLGDSALYLCASGQDRPTDTQYFGPGTRLTVL.

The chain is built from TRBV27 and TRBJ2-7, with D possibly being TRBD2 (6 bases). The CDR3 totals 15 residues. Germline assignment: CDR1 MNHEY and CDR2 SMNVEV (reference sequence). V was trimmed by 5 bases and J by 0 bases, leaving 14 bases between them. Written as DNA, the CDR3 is TGTGCCAGCAGTCCCGCTAGCGTTAGCTCCTACGAGCAGTACTTC. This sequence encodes CASSPASVSSYEQYF.